The clone carrying this T cell receptor (beta chain) was detected only a few times. As yet, its antigen is unknown. The data originate from a study of T cell repertoires in cytomegalovirus infection. Study-wide context: The authors relied on CMV epitopes, both recently identified HLA-C-restricted and well-studied HLA-B-restricted. Both CMV infection and a matching HLA type were indicated by public TCR beta signatures.

Germline V gene sequence: CDR1 SQVTM, CDR2 ANQGSEA. The CDR3 is 15 residues long. V lost 3 bases and J lost 0; bases outside the gene matches: 5. Findings of the study overall: HLA-C-restricted, CMV-specific TCR beta clonotypes were dominant ex vivo. Cumulative public TCR beta family frequency identified carriers of CMV plus the relevant HLA.

TCRdb redid the calling of the reads with MiXCR, one entry per CDR3 protein. The sample has around 140,000 distinct CDR3 sequences; 25% to 35% are singletons. This receptor was taken from a human donor in good health (CMV status not recorded). Some clones in this sample may be carry-over from other donors' samples. The source was CD8+ T cells from cultured PBMCs, collected from culture after CMV antigen stimulation. The chain links TRBV29-1 to TRBJ1-2; 9 bases match TRBD1. CDR3 DNA: TGCAGCGTTGACATGACAGGGGGAACTAACTATGGCTACACCTTC. Translating it yields CSVDMTGGTNYGYTF.